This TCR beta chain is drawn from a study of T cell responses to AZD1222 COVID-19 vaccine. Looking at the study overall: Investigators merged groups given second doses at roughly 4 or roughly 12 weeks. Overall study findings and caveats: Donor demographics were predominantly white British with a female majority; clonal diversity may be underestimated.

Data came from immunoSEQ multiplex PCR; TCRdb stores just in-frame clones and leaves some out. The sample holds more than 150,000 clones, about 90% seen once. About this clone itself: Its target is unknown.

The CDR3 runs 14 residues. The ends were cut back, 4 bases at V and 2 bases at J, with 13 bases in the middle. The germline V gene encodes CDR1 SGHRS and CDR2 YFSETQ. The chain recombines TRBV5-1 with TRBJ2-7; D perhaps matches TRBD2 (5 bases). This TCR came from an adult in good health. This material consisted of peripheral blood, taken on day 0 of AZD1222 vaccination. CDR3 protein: CASSDRWETYEQYF. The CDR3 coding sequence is TGCGCCAGCAGCGATCGGTGGGAGACCTACGAGCAGTACTTC.